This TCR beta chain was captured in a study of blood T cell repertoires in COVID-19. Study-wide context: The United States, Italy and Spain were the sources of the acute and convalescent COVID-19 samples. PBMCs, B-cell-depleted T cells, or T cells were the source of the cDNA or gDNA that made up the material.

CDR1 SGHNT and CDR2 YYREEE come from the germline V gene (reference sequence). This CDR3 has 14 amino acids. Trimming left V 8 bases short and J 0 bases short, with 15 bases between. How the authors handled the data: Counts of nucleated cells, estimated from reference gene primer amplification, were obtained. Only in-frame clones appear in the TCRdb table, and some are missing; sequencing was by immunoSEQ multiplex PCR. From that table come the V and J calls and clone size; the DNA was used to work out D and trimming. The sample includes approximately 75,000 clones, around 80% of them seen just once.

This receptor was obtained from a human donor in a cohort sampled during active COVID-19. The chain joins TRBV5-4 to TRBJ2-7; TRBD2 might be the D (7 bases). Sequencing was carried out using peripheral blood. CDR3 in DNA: TGTGCCAGTCAATCCGGGGGGCCCTCCTACGAGCAGTACTTC. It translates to CASQSGGPSYEQYF.